Each of the 20 T cell receptor beta chains below was sequenced from the same sample in a study of blood T cell repertoires in COVID-19. Method: immunoSEQ multiplex PCR; TCRdb's copy keeps in-frame clones and lacks some. The table shows 260,000 or so clones, with approximately 88% occurring only once. Sequenced material: PBMCs or T cells enriched from blood (not recorded which). The source is a woman aged 25 to 39 with acute COVID-19.

The J gene is TRBJ1-5, the V gene TRBV10-2; D is unresolved. V lost 3 bases, J lost 2 bases, and 8 bases lay in between. The CDR3 contains 14 residues. The germline CDR1 and CDR2 sequences are WSHSY and SAAADI. CDR3: CASSEGGGNQPQHF. The DNA of the CDR3 is TGCGCCAGCAGTGAAGGCGGGGGCAATCAGCCCCAGCATTTT.

The V call is TRBV6-5, the J call TRBJ2-5, with D tentatively TRBD2 (5 bases). In germline, CDR1 is MNHEY, CDR2 SVGAGI. The V end was cut by 6 bases, the J end by 5 bases, with 19 bases between. The CDR3 is 15 amino acids. This CDR3 is CASRLLSEGWETQYF. CDR3 coding DNA: TGTGCCAGCAGGCTATTATCTGAGGGATGGGAGACCCAGTACTTC.

The CDR3 region has the DNA TGTGCCTGGAGTGGAGTCGGAGCAGGCTACACCTTC. Residues: CAWSGVGAGYTF. The chain recombines TRBV30 with TRBJ1-2; D uncertain. Germline CDR1 GTSNPN, CDR2 SVGIG (reference sequence). CDR3 length: 12 amino acids. V lost 1 base to trimming and J lost 8 bases, with 11 bases between them.

The chain carries TRBV25-1 and TRBJ1-5; no clear D gene. The CDR3 has 13 amino acids. Trimming pared 9 bases from V and 0 bases from J, leaving 9 bases between. CDR1 is MGHDK, CDR2 SYGVNS, per germline. CDR3 protein: CAREGGSNQPQHF. The CDR3, as DNA: TGTGCCAGGGAGGGTGGTAGCAATCAGCCCCAGCATTTT.

This clone was picked up one time. The V and J genes are TRBV19 and TRBJ1-3; TRBD1 matches at 7 bases. Germline V gene data show CDR1 as LNHDA and CDR2 as SQIVND (reference sequence). This CDR3 spans 16 amino acids. Trimming took 5 bases from V and 0 from J; bases not matched to a gene: 7. The CDR3 loop is CASSSEGQSSGNTIYF. The CDR3 DNA is TGTGCCAGTAGTTCCGAGGGACAGTCCTCTGGAAACACCATATATTTT.

The V and J genes are TRBV25-1 and TRBJ2-3, with TRBD2 as a possible D gene (5 bases). CDR3 size: 13 residues. V was cut by 7 bases and J by 2 bases, with 10 bases left in between. Germline-derived CDR1 and CDR2 are MGHDK and SYGVNS. CDR3 nucleotides: TGTGCCAGCATCAGCGGCTCCACAGATACGCAGTATTTT. Its protein product is CASISGSTDTQYF.

This clone was picked up one time. The rearrangement joins TRBV19 to TRBJ1-2, with D possibly TRBD1 on 6 matching bases. The CDR3 has 16 residues. The V end lost 4 bases, the J end lost 5 bases, and 20 bases lay between the germline ends. Germline V lookup: CDR1 LNHDA, CDR2 SQIVND (reference sequence). CDR3 sequence reads: CASSKLQGPTGYGYTF. DNA for the CDR3: TGTGCCAGTAGTAAACTCCAGGGGCCAACTGGATATGGCTACACCTTC.

V and J are TRBV19 and TRBJ2-1; D is perhaps TRBD2 (5 bases). V was trimmed by 1 base and J by 6 bases, leaving 10 bases between them. The CDR3 totals 14 residues. The germline V gene encodes CDR1 LNHDA and CDR2 SQIVND (reference sequence). In DNA, the CDR3 is TGTGCCAGTAGTATAGCCGGCGGGCCCAATGAGCAGTTCTTC. Translating gives CASSIAGGPNEQFF. Based on the CDR3 plus reference TRBV19 and TRBJ2-1, the full variable domain is DGGITQSPKYLFRKEGQNVTLSCEQNLNHDAMYWYRQDPGQGLRLIYYSQIVNDFQKGDIAEGYSVSREKKESFPLTVTSAQKNPTAFYLCASSIAGGPNEQFFGPGTRLTVL.

This sequence joins TRBV27 and TRBJ2-7; 13 nucleotides align to TRBD2. The junction had 11 bases not matched to a gene; V was cut back by 5 bases and J by 7 bases. The CDR3 is made up of 16 amino acids. Germline V gene sequence: CDR1 MNHEY, CDR2 SMNVEV (reference sequence). This CDR3 reads CASSIGTSGDLWEQYF. CDR3 nucleotides: TGTGCCAGCAGTATTGGGACTAGCGGGGATCTATGGGAGCAGTACTTC.

This chain links TRBV19 with TRBJ2-2; weak D call: TRBD2 (6 bases). This CDR3 is 12 amino acids long. Germline V CDR1 and CDR2: LNHDA, SQIVND (reference sequence). The V gene lost 11 bases and the J gene lost 1 base, with 8 bases spanning the gap. Here the CDR3 reads CAAGQNTGELFF. The CDR3 DNA follows: TGTGCCGCGGGGCAGAACACCGGGGAGCTGTTTTTT.

The V call is TRBV7-9, the J call TRBJ2-1; 7 nucleotides line up with TRBD2. The V segment lost 5 bases and the J segment 4 bases; nucleotides outside the gene matches: 5. The CDR3 has 14 residues. CDR1 is SEHNR and CDR2 is FQNEAQ in the germline V gene (reference sequence). The CDR3, as DNA: TGTGCCAGCAGCGAAGGGACTAAATACAATGAGCAGTTCTTC. It is translated as CASSEGTKYNEQFF.

The V gene is TRBV11-2, the J gene TRBJ2-1; TRBD2 matches 8 bases. The CDR3 length is 17 residues. Per germline, CDR1 SGHAT and CDR2 FQNNGV. V dropped 0 bases and J dropped 7; count of bases not matched to a gene: 11. The CDR3 DNA is TGTGCCAGCAGCTTAGACCTCCTTAGCGGGGTGGTTAATGAGCAGTTCTTC. This encodes CASSLDLLSGVVNEQFF. Together with reference TRBV11-2 and TRBJ2-1, the CDR3 gives the full variable domain: EAGVAQSPRYKIIEKRQSVAFWCNPISGHATLYWYQQILGQGPKLLIQFQNNGVVDDSQLPKDRFSAERLKGVDSTLKIQPAKLEDSAVYLCASSLDLLSGVVNEQFFGPGTRLTVL.

V is TRBV2 and J is TRBJ2-1; D is perhaps TRBD1 (6 bases). V lost 6 bases to trimming and J lost 5 bases, with 17 bases between them. The CDR3 contains 15 residues. CDR1 and CDR2 (germline): SNHLY, FYNNEI. Here the CDR3 DNA reads TGTGCCAGCAGAGGGGAGACAGGCAGAAACAATGAGCAGTTCTTC. It encodes CASRGETGRNNEQFF.

In its sample, this clone was seen once. V is TRBV19 and J is TRBJ2-5; the match to TRBD2 covers 8 bases. The CDR3 length is 14 residues. Per germline, CDR1 LNHDA and CDR2 SQIVND (reference sequence). The trim removed 5 bases at V and 2 bases at J, leaving 4 bases unmatched. CDR3 region: CASSLTSAQETQYF. In DNA form, the CDR3 reads TGTGCCAGTAGTTTGACTAGCGCGCAAGAGACCCAGTACTTC.

The CDR3 reads CASSADRAGYTF. CDR3 DNA: TGCGCCAGCAGTGCCGACAGGGCTGGCTACACCTTC. This rearrangement joins TRBV10-2 to TRBJ1-2; 7 nucleotides align to TRBD1. From germline, CDR1 is WSHSY and CDR2 SAAADI. J was trimmed by 7 bases and V by 4 bases; bases with no gene match: 3. This CDR3 comprises 12 residues.

The rearrangement uses TRBV25-1 and TRBJ1-4; possibly TRBD1 for D (6 bases). The CDR3 has 13 residues. Germline V gene sequence: CDR1 MGHDK, CDR2 SYGVNS. Between the trimmed V and J ends, which lost 8 bases and 7 bases, there was a span of 14 bases. Here the CDR3 DNA reads TGTGCCAGCTCTCACAGGGAGGGTGAAAAACTGTTTTTT. Its protein product is CASSHREGEKLFF.

The gene calls are TRBV19 and TRBJ2-1; 9 bases line up with TRBD2. CDR1 LNHDA and CDR2 SQIVND come from the germline V gene (reference sequence). CDR3 length equals 15 residues. The trim removed 1 base at V and 5 bases at J, leaving 3 bases unmatched. The DNA for the CDR3 is TGTGCCAGTAGTATAGTGAGCGGGGGGCACAATGAGCAGTTCTTC. Residues: CASSIVSGGHNEQFF.

This clone has just a few counts. V usage is TRBV6-4 and J usage is TRBJ2-7; the match to TRBD2 covers 8 bases. The ends lost 9 bases at V and 1 base at J; junction bases unmatched: 11. The CDR3 loop spans 15 amino acids. CDR1 and CDR2 (germline): MRHNA, SNTAGT. The CDR3 nucleotides are TGTGCCAGACTACGGGGGGGACAACTTTCCTACGAGCAGTACTTC. It is translated as CARLRGGQLSYEQYF.

J is TRBJ2-5 and V is TRBV19; 9 bases map to TRBD1. Germline CDR1 is LNHDA and CDR2 is SQIVND (reference sequence). Losses at the gene ends were 5 bases for V and 5 bases for J; bases not matched to a gene: 12. The CDR3 length is 16 residues. The CDR3 is CASSSYRDRAEETQYF. The CDR3 DNA reads TGTGCCAGTAGTTCCTACCGGGACAGGGCGGAGGAGACCCAGTACTTC.

The genes are TRBV18 and TRBJ1-4, with D possibly matching TRBD1 (6 bases). The CDR3 consists of 15 residues. Trimming cost V 3 bases and J 8 bases, with 16 bases left between them. Germline V lookup: CDR1 KGHSH, CDR2 LQKENI. CDR3 region: CASSPLLAGAEKLFF. DNA for the CDR3: TGTGCCAGCTCACCTCTCTTGGCAGGGGCCGAAAAACTGTTTTTT. The full variable domain, with the rest looked up from reference TRBV18 and TRBJ1-4, is NAGVMQNPRHLVRRRGQEARLRCSPMKGHSHVYWYRQLPEEGLKFMVYLQKENIIDESGMPKERFSAEFPKEGPSILRIQQVVRGDSAAYFCASSPLLAGAEKLFFGSGTQLSVL.